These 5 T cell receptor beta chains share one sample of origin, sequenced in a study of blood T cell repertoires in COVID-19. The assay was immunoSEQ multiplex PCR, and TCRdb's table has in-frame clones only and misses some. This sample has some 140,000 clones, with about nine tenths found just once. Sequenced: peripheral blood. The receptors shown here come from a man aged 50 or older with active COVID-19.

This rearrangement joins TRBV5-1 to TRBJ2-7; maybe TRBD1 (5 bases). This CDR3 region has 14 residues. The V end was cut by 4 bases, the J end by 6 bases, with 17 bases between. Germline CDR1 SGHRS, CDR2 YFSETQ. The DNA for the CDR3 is TGCGCCAGCAGCCTCTCAGGGTCGGTCCGCGAGCAGTACTTC. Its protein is CASSLSGSVREQYF.

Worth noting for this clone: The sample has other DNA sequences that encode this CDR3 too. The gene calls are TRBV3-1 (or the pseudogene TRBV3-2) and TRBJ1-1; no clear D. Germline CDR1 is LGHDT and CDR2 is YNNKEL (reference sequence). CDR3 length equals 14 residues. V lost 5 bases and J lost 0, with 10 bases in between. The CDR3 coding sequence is TGTGCCAGCAGCAATCCCCCGGTGAACACTGAAGCTTTCTTT. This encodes CASSNPPVNTEAFF.

The DNA of the CDR3 is TGTGCCAGCTCGGGGGACAGGGGATACGAGCAGTACTTC. Translating gives CASSGDRGYEQYF. The chain employs TRBV18 and TRBJ2-7; TRBD1 aligns across 10 bases. Trimming took 6 bases from V and 4 from J; bases not matched to a gene: 3. This CDR3 is 13 amino acids long. The germline CDR1 and CDR2 sequences are KGHSH and LQKENI.

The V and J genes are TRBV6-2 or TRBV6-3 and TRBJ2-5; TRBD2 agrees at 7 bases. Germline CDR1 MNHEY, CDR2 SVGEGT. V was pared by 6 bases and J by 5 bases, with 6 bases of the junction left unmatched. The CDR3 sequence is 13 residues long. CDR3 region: CASRPSGRETQYF. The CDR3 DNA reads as TGTGCCAGCAGGCCTAGCGGTAGGGAGACCCAGTACTTC.

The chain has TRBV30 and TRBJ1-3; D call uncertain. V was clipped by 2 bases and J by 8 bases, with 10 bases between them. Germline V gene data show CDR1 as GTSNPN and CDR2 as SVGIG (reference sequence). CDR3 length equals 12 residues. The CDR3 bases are TGTGCCTGGAGTCCGGGTTCGGACACCATATATTTT. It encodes CAWSPGSDTIYF.